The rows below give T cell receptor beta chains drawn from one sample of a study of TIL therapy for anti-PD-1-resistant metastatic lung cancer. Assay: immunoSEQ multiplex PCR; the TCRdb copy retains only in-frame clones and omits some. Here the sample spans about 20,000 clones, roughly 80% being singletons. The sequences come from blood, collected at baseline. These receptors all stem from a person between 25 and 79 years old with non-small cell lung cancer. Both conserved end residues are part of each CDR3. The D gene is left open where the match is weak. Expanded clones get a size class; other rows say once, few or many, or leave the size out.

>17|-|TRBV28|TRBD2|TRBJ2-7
CASSQPGLAGRSYEQYF
TGTGCCAGCAGCCAACCGGGACTAGCGGGGAGATCCTACGAGCAGTACTTC
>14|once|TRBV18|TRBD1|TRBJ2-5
CASSPGTAEETQYF
TGTGCCAGCTCACCGGGGACAGCAGAAGAGACCCAGTACTTC
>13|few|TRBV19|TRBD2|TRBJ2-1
CASTSGRYNEQFF
TGTGCCAGTACTAGCGGGAGATACAATGAGCAGTTCTTC
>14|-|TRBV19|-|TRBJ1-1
CASSVLGRGTEAFF
TGTGCCAGTAGTGTCTTGGGACGAGGGACTGAAGCTTTCTTT
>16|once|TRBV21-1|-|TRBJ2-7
CASSKEGAGWTDEQYF
TGTGCCAGCAGCAAAGAGGGGGCAGGGTGGACGGACGAGCAGTACTTC
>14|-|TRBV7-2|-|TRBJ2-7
CASSFLGLSAEQYF
TGTGCCAGCAGCTTCCTAGGACTAAGTGCCGAGCAGTACTTC
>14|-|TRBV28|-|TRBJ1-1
CASTVGQPNTEAFF
TGTGCCAGCACCGTAGGGCAGCCGAACACTGAAGCTTTCTTT
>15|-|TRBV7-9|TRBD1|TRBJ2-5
CASSLGDRGLETQYF
TGTGCCAGCAGCTTAGGGGACAGGGGGCTGGAGACCCAGTACTTC
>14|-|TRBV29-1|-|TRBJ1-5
CSASQGGNNQPQHF
TGCAGCGCTTCCCAAGGGGGAAACAATCAGCCCCAGCATTTT
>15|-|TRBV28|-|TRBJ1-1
CASTPPNGANTEAFF
TGTGCCAGCACCCCCCCTAATGGGGCGAACACTGAAGCTTTCTTT
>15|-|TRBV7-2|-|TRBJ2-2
CASSYGTPSTGELFF
TGTGCCAGCAGTTACGGGACTCCCTCCACCGGGGAGCTGTTTTTT
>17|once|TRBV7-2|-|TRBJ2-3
CASSTRDGRADTDTQYF
TGTGCCAGCAGCACAAGGGACGGCAGGGCGGACACAGATACGCAGTATTTT
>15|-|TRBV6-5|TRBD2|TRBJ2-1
CASSLRLAGGDEQFF
TGTGCCAGCAGTCTTCGACTAGCGGGAGGCGATGAGCAGTTCTTC
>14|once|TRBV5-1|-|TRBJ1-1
CASSPGGWNTEAFF
TGCGCCAGCAGCCCGGGAGGATGGAACACTGAAGCTTTCTTT
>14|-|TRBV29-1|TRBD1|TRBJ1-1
CSVDRGRRGTEAFF
TGCAGCGTTGACAGGGGGCGTCGAGGGACTGAAGCTTTCTTT
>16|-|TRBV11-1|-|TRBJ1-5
CASSHDRSPYNQPQHF
TGTGCCAGCAGCCACGACAGGTCCCCTTACAATCAGCCCCAGCATTTT
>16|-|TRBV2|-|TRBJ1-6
CASTGSDSSYNSPLHF
TGTGCCAGCACGGGTTCCGATAGCTCCTATAATTCACCCCTCCACTTT
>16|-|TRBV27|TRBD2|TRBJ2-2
CASTPRTSGHTGELFF
TGTGCCAGCACCCCCAGGACTAGCGGTCACACCGGGGAGCTGTTTTTT
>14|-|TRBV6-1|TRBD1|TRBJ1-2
CASSETGQGDGYTF
TGTGCCAGCAGTGAAACGGGACAGGGGGATGGCTACACCTTC
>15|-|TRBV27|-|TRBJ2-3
CASSFLFGGDDTQYF
TGTGCCAGCAGTTTCCTTTTTGGGGGTGACGATACGCAGTATTTT
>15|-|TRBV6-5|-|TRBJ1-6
CASTVHSSYNSPLHF
TGTGCCAGCACCGTACACAGCTCCTATAATTCACCCCTCCACTTT
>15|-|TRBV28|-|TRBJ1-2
CASSLIQGQNYGYTF
TGTGCCAGCAGTTTAATACAGGGTCAGAACTATGGCTACACCTTC
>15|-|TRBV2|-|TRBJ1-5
CASSRSEGTPGAQHF
TGTGCCAGCAGCCGAAGTGAGGGGACCCCTGGGGCCCAGCATTTT
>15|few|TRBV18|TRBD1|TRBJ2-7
CASSPRTGKTYEQYF
TGTGCCAGCTCACCGAGGACAGGGAAGACTTACGAGCAGTACTTC
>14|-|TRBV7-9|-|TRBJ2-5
CASSWGGNQETQYF
TGTGCCAGCAGCTGGGGCGGTAACCAAGAGACCCAGTACTTC
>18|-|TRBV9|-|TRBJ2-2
CASSPPPVGLYNTGELFF
TGTGCCAGCAGCCCCCCCCCGGTTGGACTTTACAACACCGGGGAGCTGTTTTTT
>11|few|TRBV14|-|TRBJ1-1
CASRGKAEAFF
TGTGCCAGCAGGGGAAAGGCTGAAGCTTTCTTT
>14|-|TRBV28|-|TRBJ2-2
CASSFSQITGELFF
TGTGCCAGCAGTTTTAGTCAGATCACCGGGGAGCTGTTTTTT
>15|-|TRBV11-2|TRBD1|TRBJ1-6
CASSLGGQGPLALHF
TGTGCCAGCAGCTTAGGAGGACAGGGCCCTTTGGCCCTCCACTTT
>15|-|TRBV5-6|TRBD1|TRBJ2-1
CASRRDRATYNEQFF
TGTGCCAGCAGACGCGACAGGGCTACCTACAATGAGCAGTTCTTC
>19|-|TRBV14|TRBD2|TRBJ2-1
CASSQGFGRGASTKNEQFF
TGTGCCAGCAGCCAAGGCTTCGGGCGGGGGGCGTCTACGAAAAATGAGCAGTTCTTC
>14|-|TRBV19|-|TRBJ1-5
CASSMAGIGKPQHF
TGTGCCAGTAGTATGGCCGGGATCGGGAAGCCCCAGCATTTT
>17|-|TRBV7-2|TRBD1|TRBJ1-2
CASSLTFHPGQRYGYTF
TGTGCCAGCAGCTTAACCTTCCATCCGGGACAGCGCTATGGCTACACCTTC
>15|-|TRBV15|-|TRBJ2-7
CATSRLAGAQYEQYF
TGTGCCACCAGCAGACTTGCCGGGGCCCAATACGAGCAGTACTTC
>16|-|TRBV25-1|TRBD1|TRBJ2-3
CASSRVGTGMADTQYF
TGTGCCAGCAGTAGGGTCGGGACAGGGATGGCAGATACGCAGTATTTT
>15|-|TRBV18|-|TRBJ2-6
CASSPTESGANVLTF
TGTGCCAGCTCACCGACAGAGTCTGGGGCCAACGTCCTGACTTTC
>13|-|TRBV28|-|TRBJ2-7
CASRPGFRAEQYF
TGTGCCAGCAGACCTGGGTTCAGGGCCGAGCAGTACTTC
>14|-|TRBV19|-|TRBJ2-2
CASRPGTKSGELFF
TGTGCCAGTAGACCCGGGACGAAAAGCGGGGAGCTGTTTTTT
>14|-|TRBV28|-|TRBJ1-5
CASSRGQFRQPQHF
TGTGCCAGCAGTCGTGGACAGTTTCGTCAGCCCCAGCATTTT
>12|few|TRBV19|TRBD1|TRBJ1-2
CASVDRVYGYTF
TGTGCCAGCGTGGACAGGGTGTATGGCTACACCTTC
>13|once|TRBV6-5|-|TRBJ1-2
CASSNGGTGGYTF
TGTGCCAGCAGTAATGGGGGAACTGGTGGCTACACCTTC
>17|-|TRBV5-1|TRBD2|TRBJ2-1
CASSWTYTSGRQYEQFF
TGCGCCAGCAGCTGGACCTATACTAGCGGGAGGCAGTATGAGCAGTTCTTC
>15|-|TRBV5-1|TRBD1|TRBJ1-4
CASSATGATNEKLFF
TGCGCCAGCAGCGCAACAGGGGCAACTAATGAAAAACTGTTTTTT
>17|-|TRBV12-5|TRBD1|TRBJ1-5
CASGLWDRAFRNQPQHF
TGTGCTAGTGGTTTGTGGGACAGGGCTTTTAGGAATCAGCCCCAGCATTTT
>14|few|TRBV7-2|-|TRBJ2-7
CASSFSQGSYEQYF
TGTGCCAGCAGCTTTAGTCAGGGATCCTACGAGCAGTACTTC
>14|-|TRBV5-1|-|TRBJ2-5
CASTTGSVQETQYF
TGCGCCAGCACTACAGGGTCGGTTCAAGAGACCCAGTACTTC
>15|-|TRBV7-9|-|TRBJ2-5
CASSSLRQFEETQYF
TGTGCCAGCAGCTCCTTGCGGCAGTTTGAAGAGACCCAGTACTTC
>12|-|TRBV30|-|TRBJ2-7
CAWASNSYEQYF
TGTGCCTGGGCCTCCAACTCCTACGAGCAGTACTTC
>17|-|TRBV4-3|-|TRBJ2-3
CASSQVLSSRNTDTQYF
TGCGCCAGCAGCCAAGTATTGTCGTCCCGTAACACAGATACGCAGTATTTT
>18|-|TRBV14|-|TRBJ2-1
CASSQVRKTSENYNEQFF
TGTGCCAGCAGCCAAGTGCGGAAGACTAGTGAAAACTACAATGAGCAGTTCTTC
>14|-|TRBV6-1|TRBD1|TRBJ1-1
CASSLHPTGAEAFF
TGTGCCAGCAGTTTGCACCCTACAGGGGCTGAAGCTTTCTTT
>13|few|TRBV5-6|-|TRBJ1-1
CASSSTTDTEAFF
TGTGCCAGCAGCTCCACTACGGACACTGAAGCTTTCTTT
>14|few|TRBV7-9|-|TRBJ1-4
CASSFGGTNEKLFF
TGTGCCAGCAGCTTTGGGGGTACAAATGAAAAACTGTTTTTT
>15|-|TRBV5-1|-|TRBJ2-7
CASSRIRDPSYEQYF
TGCGCCAGCAGCCGCATTCGGGATCCCTCCTACGAGCAGTACTTC